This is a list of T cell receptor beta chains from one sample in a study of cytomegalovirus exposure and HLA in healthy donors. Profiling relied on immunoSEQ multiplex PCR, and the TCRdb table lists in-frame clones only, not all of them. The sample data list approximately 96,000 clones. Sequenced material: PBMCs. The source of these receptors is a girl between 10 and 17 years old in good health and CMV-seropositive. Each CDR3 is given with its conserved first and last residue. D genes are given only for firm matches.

DNA: TGTGCCAGCAGCTTAGTGGGCCAACCAGAGACCCAGTACTTC
CDR3: CASSLVGQPETQYF
J: TRBJ2-5
D: NA
V: TRBV7-6

DNA: TGTGCCAGCAGCGTAGTGATAGGGAGTGAGCTGTTTTTT
CDR3: CASSVVIGSELFF
J: TRBJ2-2
D: NA
V: TRBV9

DNA: TGTGCCAGCAGCTTGAGTCCGGCCAGGGGCGGAACTGAAGCTTTCTTT
CDR3: CASSLSPARGGTEAFF
J: TRBJ1-1
D: NA
V: TRBV5-4

DNA: TGTGCCAGCAGCTGGGCTAGCGGGGGGATCGATGAGCAGTTCTTC
CDR3: CASSWASGGIDEQFF
J: TRBJ2-1
D: TRBD2
V: TRBV7-3

DNA: TGTGCCAGCTCACCCTCCGGGACTGGGGGTATGACCCAGTACTTC
CDR3: CASSPSGTGGMTQYF
J: TRBJ2-5
D: NA
V: TRBV18

DNA: TGTGCCACCTTGGGACAGTATAACTATGGCTACACCTTC
CDR3: CATLGQYNYGYTF
J: TRBJ1-2
D: TRBD1
V: TRBV2

DNA: TGTGCCAGCAGTACCACAGGGAGCTATGGCTACACCTTC
CDR3: CASSTTGSYGYTF
J: TRBJ1-2
D: NA
V: TRBV2

DNA: TGTGCTGAGGGGGTCCGAAACACCGGGGAGCTGTTTTTT
CDR3: CAEGVRNTGELFF
J: TRBJ2-2
D: NA
V: TRBV30

DNA: TGTGCCAGCAGTTCCGGTGGTGAGCAGTACTTC
CDR3: CASSSGGEQYF
J: TRBJ2-7
D: NA
V: TRBV6-6

DNA: TGCAGCGTTCAAACAGGGGGTCAAGAGACCCAGTACTTC
CDR3: CSVQTGGQETQYF
J: TRBJ2-5
D: TRBD1
V: TRBV29-1

DNA: TGTGCCAGTAGCCTACAGGGGAAGCAGCCCCAGCATTTT
CDR3: CASSLQGKQPQHF
J: TRBJ1-5
D: TRBD1
V: TRBV19

DNA: TGTGCCAGCAGCCAAGATATGAGCGGGGGGCCCCAAGAGACCCAGTACTTC
CDR3: CASSQDMSGGPQETQYF
J: TRBJ2-5
D: TRBD2
V: TRBV4-2

DNA: TGTGCCAGTAGTTCGACAGGGGGTAGCAATCAGCCCCAGCATTTT
CDR3: CASSSTGGSNQPQHF
J: TRBJ1-5
D: TRBD1
V: TRBV19

DNA: TGTGCCAGCAGCCCAGCCGGACTTCCCAACTATGGCTACACCTTC
CDR3: CASSPAGLPNYGYTF
J: TRBJ1-2
D: NA
V: TRBV14

DNA: TGCGCCAGCAGCCAAGATCGGCAGGGCCCCACAGATACGCAGTATTTT
CDR3: CASSQDRQGPTDTQYF
J: TRBJ2-3
D: NA
V: TRBV4-3

DNA: TGTGCCAGCAAGGGGCCGGAAGATACGCAGTATTTT
CDR3: CASKGPEDTQYF
J: TRBJ2-3
D: NA
V: TRBV7-3

DNA: TGTGCCAGCGGCGGGGGGTTCGAAACCTACGAGCAGTACTTC
CDR3: CASGGGFETYEQYF
J: TRBJ2-7
D: TRBD2
V: TRBV13

DNA: TGCGCCAGCAGCGTCGGGACATCCAATAATTCACCCCTCCACTTT
CDR3: CASSVGTSNNSPLHF
J: TRBJ1-6
D: NA
V: TRBV4-3

DNA: TGTGCCAGCAGCCAGGAAGGTTCGGGACAGGGTGTAAAAGACTATGGCTACACCTTC
CDR3: CASSQEGSGQGVKDYGYTF
J: TRBJ1-2
D: TRBD1
V: TRBV4-2

DNA: TGTGCCTGGGAGGGGAAAGGGACTTCACCCCTACACTTT
CDR3: CAWEGKGTSPLHF
J: TRBJ1-6
D: NA
V: TRBV30

DNA: TGTGCCAGCAGTTGGGGGGTTAACTATGGCTACACCTTC
CDR3: CASSWGVNYGYTF
J: TRBJ1-2
D: NA
V: TRBV6-5

DNA: TGTGCCAGTAGTACCCCCGGGACTGAAATTTACAATGAGCAGTTCTTC
CDR3: CASSTPGTEIYNEQFF
J: TRBJ2-1
D: NA
V: TRBV19

DNA: TGTGCCAGCGAGCGACAGGCACAAGAGACCCAGTACTTC
CDR3: CASERQAQETQYF
J: TRBJ2-5
D: NA
V: TRBV7-9

DNA: TGTGCCAGCAGACACAGGGGGTATGAGCAGTTCTTC
CDR3: CASRHRGYEQFF
J: TRBJ2-1
D: TRBD1
V: TRBV6-1

DNA: TGTGCCAGCGGGACAGGGGTGGGCAATCAGCCCCAGCATTTT
CDR3: CASGTGVGNQPQHF
J: TRBJ1-5
D: TRBD1
V: TRBV27

DNA: TGTGCCAGCAGTCGCGCCAGGGAGGCGCCTACGCAGTATTTT
CDR3: CASSRAREAPTQYF
J: TRBJ2-3
D: NA
V: TRBV6-5

DNA: TGCAGCGTTGAAGAAAGCCCGACAGGCATCTATGGCTACACCTTC
CDR3: CSVEESPTGIYGYTF
J: TRBJ1-2
D: NA
V: TRBV29-1

DNA: TGCGCCAGCAGCCCCGACCGGGACAGCCTCTACGAGCAGTACTTC
CDR3: CASSPDRDSLYEQYF
J: TRBJ2-7
D: TRBD1
V: TRBV4-1

DNA: TGTGCCAGCATGACCGGGACAGGCGCCTACAATGAGCAGTTCTTC
CDR3: CASMTGTGAYNEQFF
J: TRBJ2-1
D: TRBD1
V: TRBV2